A selection of T cell receptor beta chains follows, all from one sample in a study of vaccination and CD4 T cells after COVID-19. Each CDR3 protein is one row after TCRdb ran MiXCR on the PCR reads. The sample includes about 39,000 distinct CDR3 sequences, 36% of them seen just once. Sequencing was performed on CD4+ T cells from blood, taken about 7 months after SARS-CoV-2 vaccination. Source of these receptors: a human donor who had recovered from COVID-19. Both conserved end residues are trimmed from each CDR3. The order of the fields is clone size, V gene, CDR3 protein. The size field is filled for only some rows; it gives once, few, many or a size class.

clone size: few; V gene: TRBV27; CDR3 protein: ASSSGVETQY
clone size: .; V gene: TRBV6-4; CDR3 protein: ASRQTGTGANQPQH
clone size: .; V gene: TRBV27; CDR3 protein: ASSSGTGEGPQH
clone size: .; V gene: TRBV27; CDR3 protein: ASSQGTSGRFEQY
clone size: .; V gene: TRBV6-5; CDR3 protein: ASSYPMELTDTQY
clone size: once; V gene: TRBV6-1; CDR3 protein: ASRRLAGGDEQF
clone size: few; V gene: TRBV20-1; CDR3 protein: SPGQGSNTEAF
clone size: few; V gene: TRBV28; CDR3 protein: ASSFYSGYFSYEQY
clone size: .; V gene: TRBV10-3; CDR3 protein: AITPDRGGYGYT
clone size: .; V gene: TRBV18; CDR3 protein: ASSPISSNQPQH
clone size: .; V gene: TRBV4-1; CDR3 protein: ASSQGQGGRAGFEQY
clone size: few; V gene: TRBV20-1; CDR3 protein: SATSGLAEETQY
clone size: .; V gene: TRBV6-5; CDR3 protein: ASSYKYPYSNQPQH
clone size: .; V gene: TRBV12-3/TRBV12-4; CDR3 protein: ASSSGTGGAHREQY
clone size: .; V gene: TRBV20-1; CDR3 protein: RAVGGVNTEAF
clone size: .; V gene: TRBV11-2; CDR3 protein: ASSLEAGIDEQF
clone size: .; V gene: TRBV20-1; CDR3 protein: SARRPNRTAYNEQF
clone size: .; V gene: TRBV2; CDR3 protein: ATLAGAVYEQY
clone size: .; V gene: TRBV4-1; CDR3 protein: ASSQVGANYEQY
clone size: few; V gene: TRBV24-1; CDR3 protein: ATSDLYLTDTQY
clone size: few; V gene: TRBV19; CDR3 protein: ASSIYRGANQPQH
clone size: .; V gene: TRBV4-1; CDR3 protein: ASSQSGVVADEQF
clone size: .; V gene: TRBV19; CDR3 protein: ASSAQGTSGTDTQY
clone size: .; V gene: TRBV15; CDR3 protein: ATSRDTFYRGNFEQF
clone size: .; V gene: TRBV27; CDR3 protein: ASSLSGQGVRTGELF
clone size: .; V gene: TRBV7-3; CDR3 protein: ASSLAGGLNEQF
clone size: few; V gene: TRBV28; CDR3 protein: ASRRLGSTDTQY
clone size: .; V gene: TRBV6-5; CDR3 protein: ASSYLSSNQPQH
clone size: .; V gene: TRBV2; CDR3 protein: ASSGILTSYNEQF
clone size: medium-sized; V gene: TRBV6-1; CDR3 protein: ASSELAGGPDTQY
clone size: .; V gene: TRBV11-2; CDR3 protein: ASRRLAATLYEQY
clone size: .; V gene: TRBV5-1; CDR3 protein: PWGLAITDTQY
clone size: .; V gene: TRBV6-1; CDR3 protein: ASSVGVLAGGTGELF
clone size: .; V gene: TRBV28; CDR3 protein: ASSLAGVSETQY
clone size: .; V gene: TRBV6-1; CDR3 protein: ASSARGLYNEQF
clone size: .; V gene: TRBV24-1; CDR3 protein: ATSAGTGPKDEQF
clone size: .; V gene: TRBV11-2; CDR3 protein: ASSHGYEQY
clone size: .; V gene: TRBV27; CDR3 protein: ASSKRAGWETQY
clone size: .; V gene: TRBV6-2/TRBV6-3; CDR3 protein: ASSYSTAGGSTDTQY
clone size: .; V gene: TRBV27; CDR3 protein: ASSSIGDSHGYT
clone size: .; V gene: TRBV27; CDR3 protein: ASSPLAAYEQY